Following are 25 T cell receptor beta chains from one sample sequenced in a study of shared clonotypes between healthy human individuals. Measured with immunoSEQ multiplex PCR; TCRdb has only the in-frame clones, and not every one. The sample yields 2 million to 2.5 million clones, under 97% seen once. Sample: naive CD4+ T cells sorted from blood. Subset of the sample: CD45RA+ positively selected. The source of these receptors is a man younger than 30 in good health.

The chain couples TRBV6-1 to TRBJ1-2; no firm D call. Trimming stripped 4 bases from V and 3 bases from J, with 15 bases between. Germline assignment: CDR1 MNHNS and CDR2 SASEGT. The CDR3 contains 15 residues. The CDR3 bases are TGTGCCAGCAGTGGCGGACTGAGAATAGACTATGGCTACACCTTC. It translates to CASSGGLRIDYGYTF.

The chain recombines TRBV7-9 with TRBJ2-3, with D tentatively TRBD1 (5 bases). CDR1 and CDR2 (germline): SEHNR, FQNEAQ (reference sequence). The V and J ends lost 1 base and 0 bases respectively, with 8 bases between them. This CDR3 is built from 15 residues. CDR3 in amino acids: CASSLGQTSTDTQYF. The CDR3 coding sequence is TGTGCCAGCAGCTTAGGACAGACTAGCACAGATACGCAGTATTTT.

The gene calls are TRBV27 and TRBJ1-4; 7 bases fit TRBD1. There are 18 residues in the CDR3. Trimming cost V 6 bases and J 8 bases; bases outside gene matches: 21. Germline-derived CDR1 and CDR2 are MNHEY and SMNVEV (reference sequence). This CDR3 is CASSETSGGLAAGEKLFF. CDR3 coding DNA: TGTGCCAGCAGCGAAACGTCAGGGGGATTGGCTGCGGGCGAAAAACTGTTTTTT. Supplemented by reference TRBV27 and TRBJ1-4, the full variable domain reads EAQVTQNPRYLITVTGKKLTVTCSQNMNHEYMSWYRQDPGLGLRQIYYSMNVEVTDKGDVPEGYKVSRKEKRNFPLILESPSPNQTSLYFCASSETSGGLAAGEKLFFGSGTQLSVL.

The chain combines TRBV7-9 with TRBJ1-2; TRBD1 is a possible D gene (5 bases). V shed 2 bases and J shed 6 bases, with 22 bases lying between them. The CDR3 has 17 residues. CDR1 is SEHNR and CDR2 is FQNEAQ in the germline V gene (reference sequence). CDR3 nucleotides: TGTGCCAGCAGCTTATTCGCCGGGCCCCTCGGAGGGGATGGCTACACCTTC. Its translation is CASSLFAGPLGGDGYTF.

The chain uses TRBV4-2 and TRBJ1-1, with D uncertain. This CDR3 spans 16 amino acids. The V gene's germline CDR1 is LGHNA and CDR2 YNFKEQ. The germline V and J ends were trimmed by 4 bases and 1 base, with 16 bases remaining between them. The CDR3 protein is CASSLYVGFGNTEAFF. In DNA form, the CDR3 reads TGTGCCAGCAGCCTTTACGTCGGTTTCGGGAACACTGAAGCTTTCTTT.

The chain recombines TRBV29-1 with TRBJ2-5; no clear D. Trimming shortened V by 3 bases and J by 13 bases, and 6 bases separated the two germline ends. The CDR3 runs 8 residues. Germline values: CDR1 SQVTM, CDR2 ANQGSEA. Written as DNA, the CDR3 is TGCAGCGTTGACTCCGGGTACTTC. Translation gives CSVDSGYF.

J is TRBJ1-3 and V is TRBV4-1, with D possibly TRBD1 on 6 matching bases. Germline assignment: CDR1 MGHRA and CDR2 YSYEKL. The germline V and J ends were trimmed by 4 bases and 1 base, with 23 bases remaining between them. The CDR3 contains 19 residues. CDR3 region: CASSRGSTGQPFSGNTIYF. CDR3 nucleotide sequence: TGCGCCAGCAGCCGGGGCTCAACCGGACAGCCTTTTTCTGGAAACACCATATATTTT.

V gene TRBV5-6 combines with J gene TRBJ2-7; D not resolved. Germline CDR1 and CDR2: SGHDT and YYEEEE. Deletions cut 7 bases from V and 4 bases from J, with 18 bases between. The CDR3 spans 14 residues. CDR3 sequence reads: CASALRVGRYEQYF. The CDR3, as DNA: TGTGCCAGCGCCCTGCGTGTAGGCAGGTACGAGCAGTACTTC.

This sequence joins TRBV19 and TRBJ1-6, with D possibly TRBD1 on 6 matching bases. Per the germline V gene, CDR1 is LNHDA and CDR2 is SQIVND (reference sequence). The CDR3 is 15 residues long. V was pared by 4 bases and J by 6 bases, with 13 bases between. CDR3 region: CASSTQTGTNSPLHF. In DNA, the CDR3 is TGTGCCAGTAGTACCCAGACAGGAACTAATTCACCCCTCCACTTT.

The sample holds a few counts of this clone. CDR3: CAISISGGSYEQYF. DNA of the CDR3: TGTGCCATCAGTATTAGCGGGGGTTCCTACGAGCAGTACTTC. V is TRBV10-3 and J is TRBJ2-7; TRBD2 matches at 9 bases. The CDR3 is made up of 14 amino acids. The V segment lost 5 bases and the J segment 1 base; nucleotides outside the gene matches: 3. Per the germline V gene, CDR1 is ENHRY and CDR2 is SYGVKD.

A remark on this clone: This same CDR3 is encoded by further DNA sequences in the sample. V usage is TRBV10-2 and J usage is TRBJ2-5; 12 nucleotides agree with TRBD2. This CDR3 comprises 13 residues. CDR1 and CDR2 from the germline V gene are WSHSY and SAAADI. V lost 8 bases, J lost 3 bases, and 1 base stayed unmatched. CDR3 bases: TGCGCCAGCCGACTAGCGGGGGAAGAGACCCAGTACTTC. Protein product: CASRLAGEETQYF.

This sequence joins TRBV7-9 and TRBJ2-7; 9 positions match TRBD1. CDR1 SEHNR and CDR2 FQNEAQ come from the germline V gene (reference sequence). The trim removed 5 bases at V and 4 bases at J, leaving 6 bases unmatched. This CDR3 has 14 residues. Here the CDR3 DNA reads TGTGCCAGCAGCCCCGGGACAGGGCGGTACGAGCAGTACTTC. This gives the protein CASSPGTGRYEQYF. Looking up the rest from reference TRBV7-9 and TRBJ2-7 gives the full variable domain: DTGVSQNPRHKITKRGQNVTFRCDPISEHNRLYWYRQTLGQGPEFLTYFQNEAQLEKSRLLSDRFSAERPKGSFSTLEIQRTEQGDSAMYLCASSPGTGRYEQYFGPGTRLTVT.

The V call is TRBV19, the J call TRBJ2-2, with 8 nucleotides matching TRBD2. Germline assignment: CDR1 LNHDA and CDR2 SQIVND (reference sequence). This CDR3 contains 16 residues. V lost 5 bases and J lost 1; bases outside the gene matches: 6. The CDR3 DNA follows: TGTGCCAGTAGTGGATCGGGACTAGTGAACACCGGGGAGCTGTTTTTT. Its protein product is CASSGSGLVNTGELFF. The full variable domain, in which reference TRBV19 and TRBJ2-2 provide the parts outside the CDR3, is DGGITQSPKYLFRKEGQNVTLSCEQNLNHDAMYWYRQDPGQGLRLIYYSQIVNDFQKGDIAEGYSVSREKKESFPLTVTSAQKNPTAFYLCASSGSGLVNTGELFFGEGSRLTVL.

The chain uses TRBV19 and TRBJ1-5; D call uncertain. Trimming stripped 2 bases from V and 0 bases from J, with 8 bases between. This CDR3 is built from 15 residues. The germline V gene encodes CDR1 LNHDA and CDR2 SQIVND (reference sequence). The chain's CDR3 is CASSINSYSNQPQHF. The CDR3 DNA follows: TGTGCCAGTAGTATAAACAGCTATAGCAATCAGCCCCAGCATTTT.

The chain has TRBV18 and TRBJ1-1, with a tentative D call TRBD1 (6 bases). V was clipped by 2 bases and J by 0 bases, with 10 bases between them. The CDR3 loop spans 15 amino acids. Germline V gene data show CDR1 as KGHSH and CDR2 as LQKENI. The DNA for the CDR3 is TGTGCCAGCTCACCAGGACAGAGTGTGAACACTGAAGCTTTCTTT. Amino acid sequence: CASSPGQSVNTEAFF.

The rearrangement links TRBV28 to TRBJ1-2; 8 nucleotides agree with TRBD1. With 8 bases clipped from V and 4 bases from J, the junction kept 15 bases outside the gene matches. CDR3 length equals 16 residues. Germline assignment: CDR1 MDHEN and CDR2 SYDVKM. CDR3: CASGGTGPAPTYGYTF. The CDR3 coding sequence is TGTGCCAGCGGAGGGACAGGTCCAGCTCCGACCTATGGCTACACCTTC.

V is TRBV10-1 and J is TRBJ2-7; tentative D call: TRBD2 (5 bases). Trimming left V 4 bases short and J 0 bases short, with 7 bases between. The CDR3 consists of 13 residues. Germline V gene data show CDR1 as WNHNN and CDR2 as SYGVQD (reference sequence). CDR3: CASSARASYEQYF. DNA for the CDR3: TGCGCCAGCAGTGCGAGGGCCTCCTACGAGCAGTACTTC.

Turning to this clone: This CDR3 is also generated by other DNA sequences in the sample. This chain connects TRBV18 to TRBJ1-1; TRBD1 is a possible D gene (5 bases). The CDR3 runs 13 residues. The V and J ends lost 5 bases and 0 bases respectively, with 7 bases between them. Germline V gene lookup returns CDR1 KGHSH and CDR2 LQKENI. As DNA, the CDR3 is TGTGCCAGCTCAGGGGGTTTGAACACTGAAGCTTTCTTT. Amino acids: CASSGGLNTEAFF.

The chain carries TRBV5-1 and TRBJ2-2, with 11 bases identical to TRBD1. This CDR3 comprises 17 residues. Germline assignment: CDR1 SGHRS and CDR2 YFSETQ. The V gene end was trimmed by 1 base and the J gene end by 4 bases; junction bases not matched to a gene: 6. CDR3 sequence reads: CASSLMAGTGGTGELFF. The CDR3 region has the DNA TGCGCCAGCAGCTTGATGGCCGGGACAGGGGGCACCGGGGAGCTGTTTTTT.

This chain connects TRBV21-1 to TRBJ2-3; TRBD2 is the table's D call, not checked against the DNA. TRBV21-1 is deemed a pseudogene. The CDR3 runs to 14 residues. The CDR3 sequence is CASSKAKESDTQYF. The CDR3, as DNA: TGTGCCAGCAGCAAAGCGAAAGAGTCAGATACGCAGTATTTT.

The rearrangement joins TRBV7-9 to TRBJ1-1; D uncertain. Germline lookup yields CDR1 SEHNR and CDR2 FQNEAQ (reference sequence). CDR3 length: 12 amino acids. Trimming shortened V by 4 bases and J by 4 bases, and 7 bases separated the two germline ends. The CDR3 DNA reads TGTGCCAGCAGCTCCAGTGCCACTGAAGCTTTCTTT. Its translation: CASSSSATEAFF.

V usage is TRBV10-3 and J usage is TRBJ2-3; tentatively, D is TRBD1 or TRBD2 (7 bases each). Trimming pared 5 bases from V and 9 bases from J, leaving 18 bases between. The CDR3 is 14 residues long. From germline, CDR1 is ENHRY and CDR2 SYGVKD. CDR3 in amino acids: CAISQGEGGWTQYF. DNA for the CDR3: TGTGCCATCAGTCAGGGGGAGGGGGGCTGGACGCAGTATTTT.

This clone was detected once. The chain carries TRBV6-5 and TRBJ2-7; D is undetermined. The CDR3 length is 16 residues. Germline CDR1 MNHEY, CDR2 SVGAGI. The V and J ends lost 2 bases and 4 bases respectively, with 18 bases between them. The CDR3 here is CASSYSALRYRYEQYF. For the CDR3, the DNA is TGTGCCAGCAGTTACAGCGCATTGCGATATAGATACGAGCAGTACTTC.

The chain's CDR3 is CASSLAETYEQYF. The CDR3 bases are TGTGCCAGCAGTTTAGCCGAGACCTACGAGCAGTACTTC. The rearrangement uses TRBV28 and TRBJ2-7; D uncertain. The V end lost 2 bases, the J end lost 2 bases, and 7 bases lay between the germline ends. This CDR3 has 13 amino acids. Germline assignment: CDR1 MDHEN and CDR2 SYDVKM.

The rearrangement uses TRBV28 and TRBJ2-1, with 9 bases fitting TRBD2. V lost 5 bases, J lost 8 bases, and 10 bases stayed unmatched. This CDR3 contains 15 residues. The germline CDR1 and CDR2 sequences are MDHEN and SYDVKM. DNA of the CDR3: TGTGCCAGCAGTCCTCCTAGCGGGATAGGGGATGAGCAGTTCTTC. Amino acids: CASSPPSGIGDEQFF. Complete variable domain (other parts from reference TRBV28 and TRBJ2-1): DVKVTQSSRYLVKRTGEKVFLECVQDMDHENMFWYRQDPGLGLRLIYFSYDVKMKEKGDIPEGYSVSREKKERFSLILESASTNQTSMYLCASSPPSGIGDEQFFGPGTRLTVL.